This T cell receptor (beta chain) came from a study of response to subunit inactivated influenza vaccine. The CDR3 spans 14 residues. V dropped 0 bases and J dropped 7; count of bases not matched to a gene: 5. CDR1 MDHEN and CDR2 SYDVKM come from the germline V gene. Concerning this clonotype itself: Its antigen is unknown.

Whole-study findings and limits: Seasonal influenza vaccination, on each occasion, was suggested by the authors to recruit few new T cells.

TCRdb ran MiXCR on the RT-PCR reads and lists one entry per CDR3 protein. This table holds about 700,000 distinct CDR3 sequences, around 14% found once. The J gene is TRBJ1-2, the V gene TRBV28, with TRBD1 identical over 7 bases. Sequencing used PBMCs from blood, obtained 14 to 15 days before vaccination. The TCR was taken from a man aged 45-65 years who received an inactivated influenza vaccine. The CDR3 DNA follows: TGTGCCAGCAGTTTATGGGGAGGGGGCCGTGGCTACACCTTC. The encoded protein is CASSLWGGGRGYTF.